These 15 T cell receptor beta chains were all obtained from the same sample, sequenced in a study of shared clonotypes between healthy human individuals. Libraries were prepared by immunoSEQ multiplex PCR; TCRdb keeps only in-frame clonotypes and omits some of them. This sample has roughly 2.2 million clones, with more than 85% found just once. The specimen was naive CD4+ T cells from PBMCs. Subset indicated: CD45RA+ positively selected. The receptors stem from a man aged 18 to 30 in good health. Some clones in this sample may be carry-over from other donors' samples.

The V and J genes are TRBV9 and TRBJ2-3, with a weak D call TRBD1 (6 bases). Trimming stripped 0 bases from V and 1 base from J, with 18 bases between. The CDR3 covers 18 residues. The germline V gene has CDR1 SGDLS and CDR2 YYNGEE. The CDR3 DNA reads as TGTGCCAGCAGCGTAGTACCTGCGGGCCGGACAGGCACAGATACGCAGTATTTT. This encodes CASSVVPAGRTGTDTQYF.

V usage is TRBV9 and J usage is TRBJ2-3; 8 bases match TRBD1. The CDR3 runs 17 residues. V lost 1 base, J lost 5 bases, and 12 bases stayed unmatched. Germline V lookup: CDR1 SGDLS, CDR2 YYNGEE. The CDR3 coding sequence is TGTGCCAGCAGCGTAAGCAGGGGGCTTATCCGTGGAGATACGCAGTATTTT. Protein sequence: CASSVSRGLIRGDTQYF.

V gene TRBV28 combines with J gene TRBJ1-5; no clear D gene. Germline CDR1 and CDR2: MDHEN and SYDVKM. This CDR3 is built from 11 residues. V was clipped by 8 bases and J by 4 bases, with 6 bases between them. The CDR3 nucleotides are TGTGCCAGCGGGCGTAATCAGCCCCAGCATTTT. It specifies CASGRNQPQHF.

This chain connects TRBV7-9 to TRBJ1-4; D may be TRBD1 (5 bases). Germline V gene lookup returns CDR1 SEHNR and CDR2 FQNEAQ (reference sequence). V lost 5 bases and J 10 bases, leaving 14 bases between the germline ends. The CDR3 is 13 amino acids. CDR3 in DNA: TGTGCCAGCAGCCTTGGACCGCAGGGAAAACTGTTTTTT. Protein sequence: CASSLGPQGKLFF.

With regard to this clone: This sample also contains other DNA sequences that code for the same CDR3. The rearrangement joins TRBV6-1 to TRBJ1-5, with D tentatively TRBD1 (5 bases). V was shortened by 1 base and J by 0 bases, with 7 bases between the two germline ends. CDR1 MNHNS and CDR2 SASEGT come from the germline V gene. The CDR3 has 15 amino acids. CDR3 residues: CASSEVGGSNQPQHF. The CDR3 bases are TGTGCCAGCAGTGAAGTGGGGGGTAGCAATCAGCCCCAGCATTTT.

The count of this clone is one. The V and J genes are TRBV25-1 and TRBJ2-3; D gene ambiguous. V was shortened by 3 bases and J by 2 bases, with 9 bases between the two germline ends. Germline V gene lookup returns CDR1 MGHDK and CDR2 SYGVNS. The CDR3 spans 14 residues. CDR3 region: CASSDISYTDTQYF. CDR3 nucleotide sequence: TGTGCCAGCAGTGACATATCATACACAGATACGCAGTATTTT.

The chain recombines TRBV6-5 with TRBJ1-2; D is unresolved. The V gene's germline CDR1 is MNHEY and CDR2 SVGAGI. The CDR3 is made up of 11 amino acids. Trimming took 6 bases from V and 6 from J, leaving 8 bases between them. CDR3 nucleotides: TGTGCCAGCAGGAGCGGTCATGGCTACACCTTC. Its protein product is CASRSGHGYTF.

This chain joins TRBV10-3 and TRBJ2-5; 8 nucleotides align to TRBD1. The CDR3 is made up of 17 amino acids. Germline-derived CDR1 and CDR2 are ENHRY and SYGVKD. V lost 3 bases, J lost 4 bases, and 13 bases stayed unmatched. The CDR3 here is CAISETSTGVVAETQYF. The CDR3 DNA reads as TGTGCCATCAGTGAAACATCGACAGGGGTAGTAGCAGAGACCCAGTACTTC.

The chain is built from TRBV5-1 and TRBJ1-2; maybe TRBD1 (6 bases). Germline-derived CDR1 and CDR2 are SGHRS and YFSETQ. V lost 3 bases, J lost 2 bases, and 14 bases lay in between. CDR3 size: 15 residues. The CDR3 sequence is CASSSSGAMNYGYTF. The CDR3 nucleotides are TGCGCCAGCAGCTCCTCGGGGGCAATGAACTATGGCTACACCTTC.

The chain has TRBV5-1 and TRBJ2-3, with 9 bases fitting TRBD2. Germline assignment: CDR1 SGHRS and CDR2 YFSETQ. There are 16 residues in the CDR3. Trimming removed 0 bases from V and 5 bases from J; junction bases left unmatched: 7. The CDR3 region has the DNA TGCGCCAGCAGCTTGGTGGCTAGCGGGGCGGGAGATACGCAGTATTTT. It yields the protein CASSLVASGAGDTQYF. Supplemented by reference TRBV5-1 and TRBJ2-3, the full variable domain reads KAGVTQTPRYLIKTRGQQVTLSCSPISGHRSVSWYQQTPGQGLQFLFEYFSETQRNKGNFPGRFSGRQFSNSRSEMNVSTLELGDSALYLCASSLVASGAGDTQYFGPGTRLTVL.

About this clone itself: The same CDR3 can be traced to other DNA sequences in this sample. The V gene is TRBV9, the J gene TRBJ1-3; no definite D call. In germline, CDR1 is SGDLS, CDR2 YYNGEE. CDR3 length: 13 residues. Trimming stripped 2 bases from V and 1 base from J, with 4 bases between. CDR3 protein: CASSVQSGNTIYF. CDR3 in DNA: TGTGCCAGCAGCGTTCAATCTGGAAACACCATATATTTT. The full variable domain, rest sourced from reference TRBV9 and TRBJ1-3, is DSGVTQTPKHLITATGQRVTLRCSPRSGDLSVYWYQQSLDQGLQFLIQYYNGEERAKGNILERFSAQQFPDLHSELNLSSLELGDSALYFCASSVQSGNTIYFGEGSWLTVV.

The genes are TRBV7-2 and TRBJ2-1; unclear D gene. The germline V and J ends were trimmed by 1 base and 10 bases, with 8 bases remaining between them. From germline, CDR1 is SGHTA and CDR2 FQGNSA. The CDR3 is 12 residues long. Here the CDR3 reads CASSLDWMEQFF. CDR3 coding DNA: TGTGCCAGCAGCTTAGACTGGATGGAGCAGTTCTTC.

V gene TRBV7-3 combines with J gene TRBJ1-6; no definite D call. CDR3 length: 17 amino acids. The V gene's germline CDR1 is SGHTA and CDR2 FQGTGA. With 0 bases removed from V and 5 bases from J, the gap between germline ends came to 14 bases. The CDR3 loop reads CASSLTGRQKDNSPLHF. CDR3 coding DNA: TGTGCCAGCAGCTTAACCGGTCGCCAGAAAGATAATTCACCCCTCCACTTT. The whole variable domain, remainder taken from reference TRBV7-3 and TRBJ1-6, is GAGVSQTPSNKVTEKGKYVELRCDPISGHTALYWYRQSLGQGPEFLIYFQGTGAADDSGLPNDRFFAVRPEGSVSTLKIQRTERGDSAVYLCASSLTGRQKDNSPLHFGNGTRLTVT.

The gene calls are TRBV14 and TRBJ2-5; D tentatively reads TRBD1 or TRBD2 (6 bases each). Trimming cost V 4 bases and J 1 base, with 19 bases left between them. The CDR3 is 17 amino acids. Germline V gene data show CDR1 as SGHDN and CDR2 as FVKESK. In DNA form, the CDR3 reads TGTGCCAGCAGCCCAAAACGTAGCGGAGGGGGCCAAGAGACCCAGTACTTC. The encoded protein is CASSPKRSGGGQETQYF.

The chain combines TRBV6-4 with TRBJ2-2, with 7 nucleotides matching TRBD1. This CDR3 is built from 17 residues. Trimming cost V 8 bases and J 1 base; bases outside gene matches: 13. The germline V gene encodes CDR1 MRHNA and CDR2 SNTAGT. The CDR3 region has the DNA TGTGCCAGCCGGAATACACCGGGACAGCTGAACACCGGGGAGCTGTTTTTT. Translation gives CASRNTPGQLNTGELFF.